This T cell receptor beta chain was identified during a study of blood T cell repertoires in COVID-19. At the level of the study: Italy, Spain and the United States were the sources of the convalescent and acute COVID-19 samples. PBMCs, B-cell-depleted T cells, or T cells were the source of the cDNA or gDNA that made up the material.

This CDR3 spans 17 amino acids. The germline V gene encodes CDR1 SGDLS and CDR2 YYNGEE. With 0 bases clipped from V and 2 bases from J, the junction kept 8 bases outside the gene matches. In the study's own analysis: Nucleated cell number was recorded as an estimate derived from reference gene primer amplification. The table came from immunoSEQ multiplex PCR; TCRdb's copy has only in-frame clones and leaves some out. V and J calls and clone size follow that table, whereas D and trimming were derived from the DNA. The table includes under 45,000 clones, around 82% detected once. The rearrangement uses TRBV9 and TRBJ2-1; 7 nucleotides match TRBD1. The sample consisted of peripheral blood. The TCR comes from an elderly woman with active or convalescent COVID-19. CDR3 loop: CASSVGVGQGAYNEQFF. The DNA for the CDR3 is TGTGCCAGCAGCGTAGGGGTTGGGCAGGGGGCCTACAATGAGCAGTTCTTC.